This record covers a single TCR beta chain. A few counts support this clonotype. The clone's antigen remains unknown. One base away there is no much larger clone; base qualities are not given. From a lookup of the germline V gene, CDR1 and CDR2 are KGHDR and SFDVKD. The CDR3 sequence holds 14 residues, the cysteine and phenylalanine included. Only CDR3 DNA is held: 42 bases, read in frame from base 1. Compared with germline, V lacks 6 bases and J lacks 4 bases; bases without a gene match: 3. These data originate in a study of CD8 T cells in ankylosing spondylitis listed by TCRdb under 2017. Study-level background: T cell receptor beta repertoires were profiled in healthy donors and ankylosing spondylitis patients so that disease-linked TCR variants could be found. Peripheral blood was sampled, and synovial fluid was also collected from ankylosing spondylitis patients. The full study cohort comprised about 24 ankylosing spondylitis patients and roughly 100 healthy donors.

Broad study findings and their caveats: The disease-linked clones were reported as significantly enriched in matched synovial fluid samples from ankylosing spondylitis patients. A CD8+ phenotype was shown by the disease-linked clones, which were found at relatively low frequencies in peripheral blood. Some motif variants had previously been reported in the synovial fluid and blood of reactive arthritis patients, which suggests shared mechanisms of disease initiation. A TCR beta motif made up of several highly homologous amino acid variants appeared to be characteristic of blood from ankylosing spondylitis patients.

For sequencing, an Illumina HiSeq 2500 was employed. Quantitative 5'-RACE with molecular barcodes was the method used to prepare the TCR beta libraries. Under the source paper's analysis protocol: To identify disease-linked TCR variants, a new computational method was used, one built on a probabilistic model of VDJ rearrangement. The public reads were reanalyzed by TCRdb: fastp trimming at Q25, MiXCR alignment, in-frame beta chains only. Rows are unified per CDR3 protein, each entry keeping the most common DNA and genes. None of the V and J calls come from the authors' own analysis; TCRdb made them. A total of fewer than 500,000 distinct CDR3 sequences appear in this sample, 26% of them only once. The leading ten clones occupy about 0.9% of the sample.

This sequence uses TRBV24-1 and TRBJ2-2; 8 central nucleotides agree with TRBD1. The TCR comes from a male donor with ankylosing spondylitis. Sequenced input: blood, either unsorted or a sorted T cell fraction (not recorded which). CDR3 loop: CATSRQGATGELFF. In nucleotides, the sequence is TGTGCCACCAGTCGGCAGGGGGCCACCGGGGAGCTGTTTTTT.